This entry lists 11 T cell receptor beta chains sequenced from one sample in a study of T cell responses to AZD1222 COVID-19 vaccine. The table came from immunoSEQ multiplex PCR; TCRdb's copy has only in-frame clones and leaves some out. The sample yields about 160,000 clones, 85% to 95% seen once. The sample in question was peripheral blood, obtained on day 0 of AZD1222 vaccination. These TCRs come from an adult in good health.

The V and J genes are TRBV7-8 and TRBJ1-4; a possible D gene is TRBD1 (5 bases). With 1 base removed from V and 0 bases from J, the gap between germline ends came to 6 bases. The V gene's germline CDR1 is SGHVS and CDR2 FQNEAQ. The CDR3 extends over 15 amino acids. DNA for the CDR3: TGTGCCAGCAGCTTAGTGACAGCAACTAATGAAAAACTGTTTTTT. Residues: CASSLVTATNEKLFF.

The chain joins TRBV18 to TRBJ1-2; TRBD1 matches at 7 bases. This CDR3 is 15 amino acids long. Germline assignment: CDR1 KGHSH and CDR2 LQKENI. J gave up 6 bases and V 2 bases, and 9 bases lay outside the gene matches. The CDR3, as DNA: TGTGCCAGCTCACCAGGGGGACAGCTGCTCGATGGCTACACCTTC. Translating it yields CASSPGGQLLDGYTF.

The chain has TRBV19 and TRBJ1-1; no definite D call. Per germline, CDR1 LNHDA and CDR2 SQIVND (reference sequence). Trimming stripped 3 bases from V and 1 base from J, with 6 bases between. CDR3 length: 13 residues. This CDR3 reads CASSIPGNTEAFF. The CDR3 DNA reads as TGTGCCAGTAGTATCCCCGGGAACACTGAAGCTTTCTTT.

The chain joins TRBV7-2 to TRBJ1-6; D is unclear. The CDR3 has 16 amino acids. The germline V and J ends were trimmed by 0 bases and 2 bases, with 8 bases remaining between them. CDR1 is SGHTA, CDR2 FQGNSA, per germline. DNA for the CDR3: TGTGCCAGCAGCTTAGCGGGGAGGACCTATAATTCACCCCTCCACTTT. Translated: CASSLAGRTYNSPLHF.

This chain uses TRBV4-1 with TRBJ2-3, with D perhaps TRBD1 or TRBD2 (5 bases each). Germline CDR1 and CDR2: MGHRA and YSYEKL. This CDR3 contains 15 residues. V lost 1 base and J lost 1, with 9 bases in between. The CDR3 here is CASSQGGPRTDTQYF. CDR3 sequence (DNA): TGCGCCAGCAGCCAAGGGGGACCTCGCACAGATACGCAGTATTTT.

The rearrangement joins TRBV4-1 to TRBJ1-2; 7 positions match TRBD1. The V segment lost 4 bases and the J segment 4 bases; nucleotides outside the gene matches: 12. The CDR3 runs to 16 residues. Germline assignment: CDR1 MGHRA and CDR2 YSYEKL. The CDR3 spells CASSPLTTGAGYGYTF. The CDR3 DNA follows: TGCGCCAGCAGCCCCCTGACAACAGGGGCCGGCTATGGCTACACCTTC.

CDR3 amino acids: CASSYSVSPGHQPQHF. As DNA, the CDR3 is TGTGCCAGCAGTTACTCGGTCTCACCTGGGCATCAGCCCCAGCATTTT. The V and J genes are TRBV6-2 or TRBV6-3 and TRBJ1-5; D is unresolved. V shed 0 bases and J shed 5 bases, with 14 bases lying between them. This CDR3 region has 16 residues. The V gene's germline CDR1 is MNHEY and CDR2 SVGEGT.

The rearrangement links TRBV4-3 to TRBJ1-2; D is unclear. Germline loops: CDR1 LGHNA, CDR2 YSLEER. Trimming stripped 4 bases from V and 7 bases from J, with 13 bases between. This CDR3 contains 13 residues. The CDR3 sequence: CASSRSTGSGYTF. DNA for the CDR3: TGCGCCAGCAGCCGGAGCACGGGGTCTGGCTACACCTTC.

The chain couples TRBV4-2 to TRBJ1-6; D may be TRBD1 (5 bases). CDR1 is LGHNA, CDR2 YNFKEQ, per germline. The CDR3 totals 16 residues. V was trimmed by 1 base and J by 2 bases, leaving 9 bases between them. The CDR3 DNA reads TGTGCCAGCAGCCAAGTGGGGGGGACCTATAATTCACCCCTCCACTTT. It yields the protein CASSQVGGTYNSPLHF.

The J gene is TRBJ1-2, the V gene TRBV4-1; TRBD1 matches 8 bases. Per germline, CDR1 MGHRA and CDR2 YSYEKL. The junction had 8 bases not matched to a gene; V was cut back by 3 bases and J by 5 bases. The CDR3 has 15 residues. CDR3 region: CASSQDAGTGYGYTF. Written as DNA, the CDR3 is TGCGCCAGCAGCCAGGACGCCGGGACAGGATATGGCTACACCTTC.

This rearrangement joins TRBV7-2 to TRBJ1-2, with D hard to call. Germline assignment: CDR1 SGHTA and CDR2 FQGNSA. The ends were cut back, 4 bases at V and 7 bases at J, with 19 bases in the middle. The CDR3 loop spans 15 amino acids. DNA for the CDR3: TGTGCCAGCAGCTCCACCGTAGGCGGTCGGGGTGGCTACACCTTC. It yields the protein CASSSTVGGRGGYTF.